The clone carrying this T cell receptor beta chain was counted between two and nine times. According to the study, genomic DNA was the template for TCR beta VDJ and CDR3 profiling. TCRdb redid the calling of the reads with MiXCR, one entry per CDR3 protein. The profile shows about 160,000 distinct CDR3 sequences, under 55% of them singletons. This sample is drawn from a study of CD8+CD57+ T cells in acquired aplastic anemia. Before being chosen for sequencing, patients had shown CD8+CD57+ cell expansion by flow cytometry. Germline values: CDR1 MNHEY, CDR2 SMNVEV (reference sequence). The CDR3 length is 14 residues. Trimming at V came to 6 bases and at J to 6 bases, leaving 8 bases not matched to a gene.

The receptor comes from a human donor with aplastic anemia. V usage is TRBV27 and J usage is TRBJ2-5, with 9 bases identical to TRBD1. The sequenced material came from sorted CD4+, CD8+, or CD8+CD57+ T cells (not recorded which) from PBMCs. CDR3 sequence (DNA): TGTGCCAGCAGGTTAACAGGGGGCGGTCAGACCCAGTACTTC. Translating gives CASRLTGGGQTQYF.